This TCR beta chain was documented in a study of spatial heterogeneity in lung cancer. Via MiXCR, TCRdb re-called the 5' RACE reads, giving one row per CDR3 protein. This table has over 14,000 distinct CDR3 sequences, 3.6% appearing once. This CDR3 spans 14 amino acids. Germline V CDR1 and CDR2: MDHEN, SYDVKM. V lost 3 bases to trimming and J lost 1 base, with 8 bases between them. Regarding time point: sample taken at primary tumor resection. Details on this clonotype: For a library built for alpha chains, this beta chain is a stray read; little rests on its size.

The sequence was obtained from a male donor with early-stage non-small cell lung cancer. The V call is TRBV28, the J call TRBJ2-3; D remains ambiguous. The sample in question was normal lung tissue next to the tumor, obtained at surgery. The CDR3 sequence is CASSFLSGTDTQYF. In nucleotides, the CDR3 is TGTGCCAGCAGTTTCCTTTCCGGCACAGATACGCAGTATTTT.